The present T cell receptor (beta chain) was sequenced within a study of blood T cell repertoires in COVID-19. Study-wide context: COVID-19 samples collected from the United States, Italy and Spain covered acute and convalescent phases. T cells, B-cell-depleted T cells, or PBMCs provided the cDNA or gDNA that served as material.

Source study methods: The assay estimated nucleated cells by amplifying reference gene primers. Some clones are missing from TCRdb's copy, which holds only in-frame ones; the method was immunoSEQ multiplex PCR. D and trimming were read from the DNA, whereas the V and J calls and clone size are those reported in that table. This repertoire shows 52,000 or so clones, over 75% found once; its top ten account for roughly an eighth. CDR3 length: 12 amino acids. Looked up from germline, CDR1 is MNHNY and CDR2 is SVGAGI (reference sequence). J was trimmed by 7 bases and V by 4 bases; bases with no gene match: 3. In its sample, this clone was seen a few times.

The V gene is TRBV6-6, the J gene TRBJ1-1, with 7 bases fitting TRBD1. Input material: peripheral blood. This TCR came from a human donor in a cohort sampled during active COVID-19. CDR3 sequence reads: CASSLGTVEAFF. The CDR3 DNA sequence: TGTGCCAGCAGTTTGGGGACAGTTGAAGCTTTCTTT.